The clone carrying this T cell receptor (beta chain) was observed a few times. The antigen remains undetermined. The record originates from a study of T-cell reconstitution after alpha-beta-depleted transplantation in children. Unique molecular identifiers tagged the TCRbeta library. TCRdb reprocessed the PCR reads via MiXCR and lists one record per CDR3 protein. The sample lists around 500,000 distinct CDR3 sequences; roughly 23% were seen once. The study's findings and limits: Alpha-beta T cells about two months after transplant reportedly derived from several hundred expanded graft clones. Recipient T cells and thymic progenitors that survived gave rise to the high TCRbeta diversity observed at day 60 in some patients. A year had passed since transplant, and T-cell counts and diversity by then came mostly from newly produced T cells.

CDR1 and CDR2 from the germline V gene are DFQATT and SNEGSKA (reference sequence). Between the trimmed V and J ends, which lost 0 bases and 0 bases, there was a span of 14 bases. The length of the CDR3 is 16 residues. Here the sequenced sample was PBMCs, mostly from graft donor cells, taken 360 days after TCRalphabeta/CD19-depleted stem cell transplant. The TCR sequence derives from a boy under two years old who had a stem cell transplant for acute myeloid leukemia, so the T cells may come from the graft donor. This chain joins TRBV20-1 and TRBJ1-2; D gene ambiguous. The CDR3 coding sequence is TGCAGTGCTAGAGATCCCGCGGTATCAGCTAACTATGGCTACACCTTC. It encodes CSARDPAVSANYGYTF.